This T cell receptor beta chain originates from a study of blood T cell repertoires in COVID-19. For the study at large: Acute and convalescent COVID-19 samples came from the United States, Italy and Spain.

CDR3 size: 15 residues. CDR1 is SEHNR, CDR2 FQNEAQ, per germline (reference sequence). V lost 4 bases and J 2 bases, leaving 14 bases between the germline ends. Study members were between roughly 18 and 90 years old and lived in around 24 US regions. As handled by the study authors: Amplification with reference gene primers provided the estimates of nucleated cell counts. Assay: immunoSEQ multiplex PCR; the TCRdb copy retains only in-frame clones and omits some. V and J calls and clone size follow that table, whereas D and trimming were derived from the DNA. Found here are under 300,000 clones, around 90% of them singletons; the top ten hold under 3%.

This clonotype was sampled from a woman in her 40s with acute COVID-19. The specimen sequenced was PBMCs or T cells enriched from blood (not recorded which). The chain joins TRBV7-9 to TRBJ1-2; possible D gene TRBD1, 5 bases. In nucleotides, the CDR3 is TGTGCCAGCAGCTCCTCAGACAGAATCAACTATGGCTACACCTTC. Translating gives CASSSSDRINYGYTF.